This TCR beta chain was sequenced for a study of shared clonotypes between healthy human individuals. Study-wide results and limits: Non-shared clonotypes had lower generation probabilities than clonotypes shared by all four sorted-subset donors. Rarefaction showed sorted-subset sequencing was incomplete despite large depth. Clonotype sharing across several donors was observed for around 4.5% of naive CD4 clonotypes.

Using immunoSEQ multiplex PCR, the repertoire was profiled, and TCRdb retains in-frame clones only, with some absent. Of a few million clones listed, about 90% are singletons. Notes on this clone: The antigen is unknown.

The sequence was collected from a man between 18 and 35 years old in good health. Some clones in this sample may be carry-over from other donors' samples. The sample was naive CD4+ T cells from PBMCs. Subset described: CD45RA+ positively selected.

CDR3 protein: CASSTATSGQETQYF. The CDR3 DNA reads as TGTGCCAGCAGCACTGCAACTAGCGGACAAGAGACCCAGTACTTC. This chain joins TRBV5-4 and TRBJ2-5, with 8 bases lining up with TRBD2. Trimming took 4 bases from V and 2 from J; bases not matched to a gene: 7. This CDR3 comprises 15 residues. Per the germline V gene, CDR1 is SGHNT and CDR2 is YYREEE (reference sequence).